One T cell receptor beta chain is described in this entry. Antigen specificity is unknown. This sample is part of a study of cytomegalovirus exposure and HLA in healthy donors. Findings of the study overall: Earlier analysis found most TCR beta V segments productive about 90% or about 30% of the time. There were 164 TCR beta chains listed as cytomegalovirus-associated.

Researchers ran the PCR with 60 Vbeta and 13 Jbeta primers. The method was immunoSEQ multiplex PCR; TCRdb's version includes in-frame clones alone and lacks a portion of them. Among roughly 100,000 clones, less than 90% were seen once, and the ten largest hold around 2.6%. CDR3 length: 14 amino acids. Germline trimming cut 0 bases from V and 5 bases from J; bases unmatched to any gene: 6. Looked up from germline, CDR1 is GTSNPN and CDR2 is SVGIG (reference sequence). The specimen sequenced was PBMCs. This sequence originates from a man between 40 and 49 years old in good health and CMV-seronegative. The chain carries TRBV30 and TRBJ2-5; 7 bases align to TRBD2. The CDR3 nucleotides read TGTGCCTGGAGTGTCACCAGCGGGGTGGAGACCCAGTACTTC. Encoded protein: CAWSVTSGVETQYF.